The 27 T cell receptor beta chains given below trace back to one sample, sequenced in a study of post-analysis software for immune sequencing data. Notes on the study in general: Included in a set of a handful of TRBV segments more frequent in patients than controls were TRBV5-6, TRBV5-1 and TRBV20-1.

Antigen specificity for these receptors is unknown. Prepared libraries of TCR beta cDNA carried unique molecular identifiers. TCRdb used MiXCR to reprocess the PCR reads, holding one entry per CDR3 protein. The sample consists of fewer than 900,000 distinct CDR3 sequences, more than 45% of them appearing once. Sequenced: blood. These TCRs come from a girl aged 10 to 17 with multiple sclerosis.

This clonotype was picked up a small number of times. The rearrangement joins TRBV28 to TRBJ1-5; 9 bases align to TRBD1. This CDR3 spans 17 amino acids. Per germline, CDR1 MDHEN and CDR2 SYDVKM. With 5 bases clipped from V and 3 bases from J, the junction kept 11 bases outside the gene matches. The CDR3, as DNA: TGTGCCAGCAGTCACCGGGACAGGGTGAAAAACAATCAGCCCCAGCATTTT. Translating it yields CASSHRDRVKNNQPQHF.

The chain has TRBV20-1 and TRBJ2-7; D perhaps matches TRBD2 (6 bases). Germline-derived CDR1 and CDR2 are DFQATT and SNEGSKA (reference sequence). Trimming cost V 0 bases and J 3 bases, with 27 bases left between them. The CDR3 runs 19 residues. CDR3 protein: CSARDPGVERPSVIYEQYF. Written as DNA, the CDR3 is TGCAGTGCTAGAGACCCGGGGGTTGAGCGGCCCTCGGTAATCTACGAGCAGTACTTC.

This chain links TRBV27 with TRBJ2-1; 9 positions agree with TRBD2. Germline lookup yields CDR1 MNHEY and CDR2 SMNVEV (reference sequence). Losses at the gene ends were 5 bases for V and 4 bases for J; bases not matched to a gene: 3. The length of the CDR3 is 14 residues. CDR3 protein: CASSGLARYNEQFF. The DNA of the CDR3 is TGTGCCAGCAGTGGACTAGCGCGATACAATGAGCAGTTCTTC.

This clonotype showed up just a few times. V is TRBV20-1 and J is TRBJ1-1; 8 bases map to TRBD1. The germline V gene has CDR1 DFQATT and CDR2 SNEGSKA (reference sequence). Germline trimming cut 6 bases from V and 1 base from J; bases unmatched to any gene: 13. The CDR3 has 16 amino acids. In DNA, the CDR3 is TGCAGTGCCACGCATTCCCTCGGGACAGGGAACACTGAAGCTTTCTTT. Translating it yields CSATHSLGTGNTEAFF.

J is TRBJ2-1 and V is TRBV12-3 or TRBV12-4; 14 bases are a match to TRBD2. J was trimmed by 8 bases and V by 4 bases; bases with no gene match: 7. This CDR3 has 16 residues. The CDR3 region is CASSSRLAGGVHEQFF. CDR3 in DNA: TGTGCCAGCAGTTCCAGACTAGCGGGAGGGGTCCATGAGCAGTTCTTC.

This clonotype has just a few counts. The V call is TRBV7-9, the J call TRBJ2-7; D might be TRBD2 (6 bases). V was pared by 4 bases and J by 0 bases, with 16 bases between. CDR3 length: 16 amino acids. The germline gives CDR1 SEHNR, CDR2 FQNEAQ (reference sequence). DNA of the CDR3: TGTGCCAGCAGCTCCTATCGGCCGGAGGGCTCCTACGAGCAGTACTTC. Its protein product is CASSSYRPEGSYEQYF.

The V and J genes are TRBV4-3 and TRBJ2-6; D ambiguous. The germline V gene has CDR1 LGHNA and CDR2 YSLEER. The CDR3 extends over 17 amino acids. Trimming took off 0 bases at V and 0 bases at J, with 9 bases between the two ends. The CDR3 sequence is CASSQDTVSSGANVLTF. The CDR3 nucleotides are TGCGCCAGCAGCCAAGATACGGTTAGCTCTGGGGCCAACGTCCTGACTTTC.

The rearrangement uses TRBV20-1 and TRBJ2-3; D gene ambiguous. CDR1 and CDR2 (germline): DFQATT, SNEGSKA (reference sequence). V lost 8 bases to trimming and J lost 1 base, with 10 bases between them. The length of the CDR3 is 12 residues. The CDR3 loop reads CSPGWGTDTQYF. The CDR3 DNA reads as TGCAGTCCCGGTTGGGGCACAGATACGCAGTATTTT.

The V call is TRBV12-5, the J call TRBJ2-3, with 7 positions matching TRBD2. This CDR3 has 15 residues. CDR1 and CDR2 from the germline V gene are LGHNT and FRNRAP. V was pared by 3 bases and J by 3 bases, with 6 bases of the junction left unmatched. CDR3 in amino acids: CASGFSGGGTDTQYF. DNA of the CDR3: TGTGCTAGTGGTTTTTCGGGAGGCGGTACAGATACGCAGTATTTT.

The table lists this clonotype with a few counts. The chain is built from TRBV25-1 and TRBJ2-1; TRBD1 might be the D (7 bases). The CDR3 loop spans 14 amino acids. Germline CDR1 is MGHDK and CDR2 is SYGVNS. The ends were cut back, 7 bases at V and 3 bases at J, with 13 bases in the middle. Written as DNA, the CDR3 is TGTGCCAGCACGGAGGGGGCTGGCTACAATGAGCAGTTCTTC. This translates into CASTEGAGYNEQFF.

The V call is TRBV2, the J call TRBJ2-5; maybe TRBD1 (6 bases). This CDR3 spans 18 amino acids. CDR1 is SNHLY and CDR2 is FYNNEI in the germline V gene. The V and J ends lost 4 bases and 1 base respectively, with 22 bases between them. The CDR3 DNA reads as TGTGCCAGCAGTGGCCGGCGGCCAGGGGAGATTGGCCAAGAGACCCAGTACTTC. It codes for CASSGRRPGEIGQETQYF.

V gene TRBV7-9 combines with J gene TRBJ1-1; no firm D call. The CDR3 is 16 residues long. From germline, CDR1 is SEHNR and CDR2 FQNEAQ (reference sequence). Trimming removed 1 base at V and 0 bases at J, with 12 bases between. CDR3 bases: TGTGCCAGCAGCTTAGGCCGTTGGGGAATGAACACTGAAGCTTTCTTT. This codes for CASSLGRWGMNTEAFF.

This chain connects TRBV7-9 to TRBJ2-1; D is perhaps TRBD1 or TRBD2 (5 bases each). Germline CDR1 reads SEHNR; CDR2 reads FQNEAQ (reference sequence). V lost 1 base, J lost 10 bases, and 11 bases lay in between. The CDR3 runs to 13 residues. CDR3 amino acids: CASSLVGTIEQFF. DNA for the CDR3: TGTGCCAGCAGCTTAGTTGGGACCATAGAGCAGTTCTTC.

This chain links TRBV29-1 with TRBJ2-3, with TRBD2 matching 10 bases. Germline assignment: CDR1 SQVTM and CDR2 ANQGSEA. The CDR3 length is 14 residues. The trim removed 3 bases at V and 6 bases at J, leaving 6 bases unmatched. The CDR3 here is CSVEQREGGDTQYF. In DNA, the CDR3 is TGCAGCGTTGAGCAGCGGGAGGGCGGTGATACGCAGTATTTT.

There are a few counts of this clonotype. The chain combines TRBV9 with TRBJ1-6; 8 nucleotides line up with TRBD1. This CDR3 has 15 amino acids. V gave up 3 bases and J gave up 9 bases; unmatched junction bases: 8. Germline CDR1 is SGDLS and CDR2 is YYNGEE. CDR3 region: CASSAGTGPGSPLHF. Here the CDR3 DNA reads TGTGCCAGCAGCGCCGGGACAGGTCCGGGTTCACCCCTCCACTTT. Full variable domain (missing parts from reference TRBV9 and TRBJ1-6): DSGVTQTPKHLITATGQRVTLRCSPRSGDLSVYWYQQSLDQGLQFLIQYYNGEERAKGNILERFSAQQFPDLHSELNLSSLELGDSALYFCASSAGTGPGSPLHFGNGTRLTVT.

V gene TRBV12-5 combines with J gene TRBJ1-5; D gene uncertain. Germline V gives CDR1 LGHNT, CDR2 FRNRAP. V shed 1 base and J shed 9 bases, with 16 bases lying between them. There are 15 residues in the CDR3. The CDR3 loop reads CASGLDAGLAGPQHF. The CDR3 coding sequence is TGTGCTAGTGGTTTGGATGCAGGCCTCGCAGGGCCCCAGCATTTT.

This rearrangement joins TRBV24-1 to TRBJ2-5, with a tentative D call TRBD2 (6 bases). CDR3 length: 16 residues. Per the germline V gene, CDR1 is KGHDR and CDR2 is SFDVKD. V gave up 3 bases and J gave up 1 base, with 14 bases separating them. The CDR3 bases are TGTGCCACCAGTGATCGGGACTGGGCCCCCCAAGAGACCCAGTACTTC. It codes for CATSDRDWAPQETQYF.

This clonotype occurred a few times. CDR3 coding DNA: TGTGCCAGCCTCGACAGGCTCAAGGGGAATGAGCAGTTCTTC. Residues: CASLDRLKGNEQFF. The gene calls are TRBV6-5 and TRBJ2-1; maybe TRBD1 (6 bases). V lost 8 bases and J 7 bases, leaving 18 bases between the germline ends. The germline gives CDR1 MNHEY, CDR2 SVGAGI. The length of the CDR3 is 14 residues.

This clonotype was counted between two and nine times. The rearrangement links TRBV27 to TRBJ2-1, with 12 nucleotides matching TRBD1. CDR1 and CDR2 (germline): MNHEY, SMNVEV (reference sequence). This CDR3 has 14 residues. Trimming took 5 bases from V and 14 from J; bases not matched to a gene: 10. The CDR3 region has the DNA TGTGCCAGCAGTCCAGGGACAGGGGGCTATGCAGAGTTCTTC. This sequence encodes CASSPGTGGYAEFF.

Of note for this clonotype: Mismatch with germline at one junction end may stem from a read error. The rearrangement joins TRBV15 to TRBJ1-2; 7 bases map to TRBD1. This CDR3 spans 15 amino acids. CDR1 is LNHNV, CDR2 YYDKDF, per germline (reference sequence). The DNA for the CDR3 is TGTACCACCAGCAGTTCGACAGGGCTGAACTATGGCTACACCTTC. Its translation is CTTSSSTGLNYGYTF.

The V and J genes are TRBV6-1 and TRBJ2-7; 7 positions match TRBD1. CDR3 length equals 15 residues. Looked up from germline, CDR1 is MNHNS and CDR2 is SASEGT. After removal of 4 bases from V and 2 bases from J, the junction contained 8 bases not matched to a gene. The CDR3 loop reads CASSASLGQTYEQYF. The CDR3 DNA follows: TGTGCCAGCAGTGCCTCCTTGGGACAGACCTACGAGCAGTACTTC.

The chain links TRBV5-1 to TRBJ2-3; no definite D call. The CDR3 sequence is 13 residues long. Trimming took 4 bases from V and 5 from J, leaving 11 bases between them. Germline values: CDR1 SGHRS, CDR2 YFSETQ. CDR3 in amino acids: CASSVAAGDTQYF. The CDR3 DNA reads TGCGCCAGCAGCGTGGCGGCAGGAGATACGCAGTATTTT.

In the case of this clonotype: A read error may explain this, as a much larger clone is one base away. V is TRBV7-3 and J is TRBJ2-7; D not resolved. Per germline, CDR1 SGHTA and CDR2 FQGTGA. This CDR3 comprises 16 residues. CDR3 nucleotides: TGTGCCAGCAGCCACCTTTCAGACCCTGGTCGCTACGAGCAGGACTTC. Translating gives CASSHLSDPGRYEQDF.

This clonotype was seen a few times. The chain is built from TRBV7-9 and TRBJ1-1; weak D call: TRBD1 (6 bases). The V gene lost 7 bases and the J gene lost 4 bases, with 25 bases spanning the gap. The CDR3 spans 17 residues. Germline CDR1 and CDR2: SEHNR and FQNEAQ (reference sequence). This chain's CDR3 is CASTHRRAGDTGTEAFF. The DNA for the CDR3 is TGTGCCAGCACCCACCGGAGGGCAGGGGATACCGGCACTGAAGCTTTCTTT.

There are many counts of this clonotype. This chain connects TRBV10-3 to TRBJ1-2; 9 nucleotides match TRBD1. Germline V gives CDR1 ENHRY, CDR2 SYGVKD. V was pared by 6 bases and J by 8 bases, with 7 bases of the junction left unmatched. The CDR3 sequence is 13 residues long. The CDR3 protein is CAISTGTGNGYTF. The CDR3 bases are TGTGCCATCAGCACCGGGACAGGGAACGGCTACACCTTC.

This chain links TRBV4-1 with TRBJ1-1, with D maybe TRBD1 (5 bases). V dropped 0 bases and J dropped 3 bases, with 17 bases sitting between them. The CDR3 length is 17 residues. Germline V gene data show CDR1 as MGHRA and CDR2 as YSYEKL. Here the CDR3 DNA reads TGCGCCAGCAGCCAAGATCTTGGGACGAGCTCCCACACTGAAGCTTTCTTT. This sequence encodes CASSQDLGTSSHTEAFF.

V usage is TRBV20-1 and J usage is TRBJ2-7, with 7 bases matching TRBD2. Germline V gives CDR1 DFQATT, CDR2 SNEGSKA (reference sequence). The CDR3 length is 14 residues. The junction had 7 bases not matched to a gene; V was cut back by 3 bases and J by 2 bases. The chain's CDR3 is CSARGGLSPYEQYF. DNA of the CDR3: TGCAGTGCTAGGGGGGGACTATCGCCCTACGAGCAGTACTTC.